Following are 17 T cell receptor beta chains from one sample sequenced in a study of early T cells in non-severe SARS-CoV-2 infection. TCRdb re-called the 5' RACE reads with MiXCR, one entry per CDR3 protein. Among tens of thousands of distinct CDR3 sequences listed, about 13% were seen once. The specimen sequenced was whole blood. These receptors all come from an adult who was a healthcare worker with PCR-confirmed SARS-CoV-2 infection or an uninfected control (not recorded which).

This clonotype has a count of ten or more. V and J are TRBV3-1 and TRBJ2-6, with D possibly being TRBD1 (5 bases). CDR1 LGHDT and CDR2 YNNKEL come from the germline V gene (reference sequence). CDR3 length equals 16 residues. The V end lost 0 bases, the J end lost 4 bases, and 10 bases lay between the germline ends. DNA of the CDR3: TGTGCCAGCAGCCAAGATCAAGGGGTAGGGGCCAACGTCCTGACTTTC. Translating it yields CASSQDQGVGANVLTF.

V is TRBV6-5 and J is TRBJ1-1; a weak D match, TRBD1 (5 bases). V lost 0 bases, J lost 5 bases, and 13 bases lay in between. The CDR3 runs 15 residues. Germline V gene data show CDR1 as MNHEY and CDR2 as SVGAGI. The CDR3 loop is CASSYSRGKGTEAFF. Written as DNA, the CDR3 is TGTGCCAGCAGTTACTCGCGGGGGAAGGGGACTGAAGCTTTCTTT.

This clonotype was observed at least ten times. The chain is built from TRBV20-1 and TRBJ2-1; perhaps TRBD2 as D (5 bases). The CDR3 has 18 amino acids. Germline V lookup: CDR1 DFQATT, CDR2 SNEGSKA (reference sequence). V lost 0 bases and J 1 base, leaving 19 bases between the germline ends. In nucleotides, the CDR3 is TGCAGTGCTAGAGAGTTGGTCGTGGGAGTATGGTCCTACAATGAGCAGTTCTTC. It yields the protein CSARELVVGVWSYNEQFF.

J is TRBJ2-7 and V is TRBV27; the D is unclear. The V gene lost 5 bases and the J gene lost 6 bases, with 14 bases spanning the gap. The V gene's germline CDR1 is MNHEY and CDR2 SMNVEV (reference sequence). The CDR3 has 13 amino acids. The CDR3 protein is CASSPTAPGEQYF. In nucleotides, the CDR3 is TGTGCCAGCAGTCCTACAGCGCCCGGCGAGCAGTACTTC.

CDR3 residues: CSVVQGAGNTIYF. The CDR3 DNA reads TGCAGCGTCGTACAGGGGGCAGGGAACACCATATATTTT. This chain connects TRBV29-1 to TRBJ1-3; 9 nucleotides match TRBD1. The V gene end was trimmed by 6 bases and the J gene end by 7 bases; junction bases not matched to a gene: 7. The CDR3 totals 13 residues. CDR1 SQVTM and CDR2 ANQGSEA come from the germline V gene.

In its sample, this clonotype was seen many times. This chain links TRBV20-1 with TRBJ2-7, with 9 bases aligning to TRBD2. Germline assignment: CDR1 DFQATT and CDR2 SNEGSKA (reference sequence). The CDR3 loop spans 16 amino acids. The trim removed 0 bases at V and 7 bases at J, leaving 13 bases unmatched. The CDR3 coding sequence is TGCAGTGCTAGAGATGTCCCAGGCGGGAGGGTCCTGGAGCAGTACTTC. It translates to CSARDVPGGRVLEQYF.

The genes are TRBV12-3 or TRBV12-4 and TRBJ2-2; 8 nucleotides agree with TRBD2. V shed 6 bases, J shed 2 bases, and the junction held 5 bases outside the gene matches. This CDR3 has 15 amino acids. CDR3 DNA sequence: TGTGCCAGCAGACCAGCGGGGGTCAACACCGGGGAGCTGTTTTTT. As protein: CASRPAGVNTGELFF.

About this clonotype: This may arise from a read error, as a much more abundant clone is one base away. J is TRBJ2-5 and V is TRBV5-5; D gene ambiguous. The CDR3 is 15 amino acids. Trimming took off 6 bases at V and 1 base at J, with 16 bases between the two ends. Germline V CDR1 and CDR2: SGHKS, YYEKEE (reference sequence). The CDR3 here is CASTLRIASQETQYF. The CDR3, as DNA: TGTGCCAGCACTCTGAGAATAGCTTCCCAAGAGACCCAGTACTTC.

The gene calls are TRBV28 and TRBJ2-7, with TRBD2 matching 7 bases. CDR1 and CDR2 (germline): MDHEN, SYDVKM. V was clipped by 8 bases and J by 5 bases; unmatched bases: 9. This CDR3 contains 13 residues. CDR3 loop: CASGVAGRDEQYF. CDR3 nucleotides: TGTGCCAGCGGGGTAGCGGGCCGGGACGAGCAGTACTTC.

V gene TRBV2 combines with J gene TRBJ1-1; 7 bases map to TRBD1. This CDR3 has 12 amino acids. Germline-derived CDR1 and CDR2 are SNHLY and FYNNEI. With 6 bases clipped from V and 3 bases from J, the junction kept 1 base outside the gene matches. CDR3 nucleotides: TGTGCCAGCAGACAGGGGTACACTGAAGCTTTCTTT. It yields the protein CASRQGYTEAFF.

The chain combines TRBV28 with TRBJ2-7; possible D gene TRBD1, 6 bases. Germline V gives CDR1 MDHEN, CDR2 SYDVKM. CDR3 length: 15 residues. Trimming stripped 6 bases from V and 0 bases from J, with 15 bases between. CDR3 sequence (DNA): TGTGCCAGCAGCCCTCGGACAGAGAGCTCCTACGAGCAGTACTTC. This codes for CASSPRTESSYEQYF.

There are many counts of this clonotype. The chain uses TRBV12-3 or TRBV12-4 and TRBJ2-1; no reliable D call. The CDR3 is 14 amino acids. Trimming shortened V by 10 bases and J by 7 bases, and 20 bases separated the two germline ends. CDR3 bases: TGTGCCATTTGGGGTAGGACCGGGCCAAATGAGCAGTTCTTC. Translation: CAIWGRTGPNEQFF.

This clonotype was observed at least ten times. The chain carries TRBV29-1 and TRBJ2-5, with 14 bases matching TRBD2. V gave up 5 bases and J gave up 7 bases; unmatched junction bases: 6. Germline CDR1 reads SQVTM; CDR2 reads ANQGSEA. There are 14 residues in the CDR3. The CDR3 reads CSVPTGTSGGTQYF. CDR3 nucleotide sequence: TGCAGCGTTCCGACCGGGACTAGCGGGGGGACCCAGTACTTC. Full variable domain (outside the CDR3, taken from reference TRBV29-1 and TRBJ2-5): SAVISQKPSRDICQRGTSLTIQCQVDSQVTMMFWYRQQPGQSLTLIATANQGSEATYESGFVIDKFPISRPNLTFSTLTVSNMSPEDSSIYLCSVPTGTSGGTQYFGPGTRLLVL.

This clonotype was seen repeatedly, ten times or more. The rearrangement joins TRBV6-6 to TRBJ2-1; D may match TRBD1 or TRBD2 (5 bases each). CDR3 length equals 15 residues. Trimming removed 6 bases at V and 2 bases at J, with 14 bases between. CDR1 and CDR2 from the germline V gene are MNHNY and SVGAGI (reference sequence). The CDR3 coding sequence is TGTGCCAGCAGACATCGCCGGGACCCCTACAATGAGCAGTTCTTC. Translation gives CASRHRRDPYNEQFF.

This clonotype occurred a few times. The chain carries TRBV4-1 and TRBJ2-7; D perhaps matches TRBD2 (6 bases). V dropped 0 bases and J dropped 3 bases, with 21 bases sitting between them. The V gene's germline CDR1 is MGHRA and CDR2 YSYEKL. This CDR3 comprises 18 residues. This CDR3 reads CASSQDLFNVGGIYEQYF. CDR3 nucleotides: TGCGCCAGCAGCCAAGATCTTTTTAACGTTGGGGGGATCTACGAGCAGTACTTC.

This clonotype turned up a few times. V usage is TRBV6-5 and J usage is TRBJ2-7, with TRBD2 identical over 9 bases. In germline, CDR1 is MNHEY, CDR2 SVGAGI. The CDR3 has 14 residues. J lost 2 bases, V lost 5 bases, and 4 bases had no gene match. Here the CDR3 DNA reads TGTGCCAGCAGTCTAGCGGGACCCGCCTACGAGCAGTACTTC. Translation: CASSLAGPAYEQYF.

This clonotype was counted a few times. The DNA for the CDR3 is TGCGCCAGCAGCCGCGGAGGGACTAGCGGGCTACTCTCCTACGAGCAGTACTTC. This sequence encodes CASSRGGTSGLLSYEQYF. The chain links TRBV5-1 to TRBJ2-7; the match to TRBD2 covers 12 bases. CDR3 length: 18 residues. CDR1 and CDR2 from the germline V gene are SGHRS and YFSETQ. Trimming took 4 bases from V and 0 from J; bases not matched to a gene: 11. Complete variable domain (other parts from reference TRBV5-1 and TRBJ2-7): KAGVTQTPRYLIKTRGQQVTLSCSPISGHRSVSWYQQTPGQGLQFLFEYFSETQRNKGNFPGRFSGRQFSNSRSEMNVSTLELGDSALYLCASSRGGTSGLLSYEQYFGPGTRLTVT.